The sequence of this T cell receptor beta chain was determined in a study of a mutant IDH1 vaccine in newly diagnosed glioma. Turning to the study itself: The first vaccination came 4-6 weeks after radiotherapy alone, or with temozolomide cycles. The earlier regimen, radiotherapy, temozolomide, or both, was most often both.

The table came from immunoSEQ multiplex PCR; TCRdb's copy has only in-frame clones and leaves some out. There are roughly 120,000 clones in the sample; about four fifths occur only once, and 5.5% lies in the top ten. V was pared by 1 base and J by 2 bases, with 6 bases between. Looked up from germline, CDR1 is SGHTS and CDR2 is YDEGEE. The CDR3 consists of 13 residues. Remarks on this clone: Its antigen is still unknown.

Time point in this sample: week 11, during vaccination. Each dose of the vaccine consisted of 300 ug of mutant IDH1 20-mer peptide, with topical imiquimod. Material: PBMCs, obtained from a glioma patient whose treatment included an IDH1 peptide vaccine. This clonotype was obtained from a middle-aged man with glioma. V usage is TRBV5-8 and J usage is TRBJ2-5; D is undetermined. CDR3 bases: TGTGCCAGCAGCTTGCACCCTCAAGAGACCCAGTACTTC. The encoded protein is CASSLHPQETQYF.